A selection of T cell receptor beta chains follows, all from one sample in a study of blood T cells in healthy people across ages. TCRdb analysed the 5' RACE reads with MiXCR anew, one entry per CDR3 protein. The sample records 1.2 million to 1.5 million distinct CDR3 sequences, almost 60% being singletons. Sequenced material: blood. All receptors derive from a man aged 18 to 30 in good health. Both conserved end residues are part of each CDR3. A D gene is named only where the DNA matches it firmly. Rows give clone size only sometimes, using once, few, many, or a class for an expanded clone.

D	V	J	size	DNA	CDR3
.	TRBV20-1	TRBJ2-1	.	TGCAGTGCTAGTGGGCCTCAGGGCTATGAGCAGTTCTTC	CSASGPQGYEQFF
.	TRBV29-1	TRBJ1-2	many	TGCAGCGTTGAAAGAGTAGGTGGCTACACCTTC	CSVERVGGYTF
.	TRBV2	TRBJ2-7	.	TGTGCCAGCAGTGATTGGCGACACGAGCAGTACTTC	CASSDWRHEQYF
TRBD2	TRBV25-1	TRBJ2-3	few	TGTGCCGCGCAACTAGCGGGGGGAGGCACGCAGTATTTT	CAAQLAGGGTQYF
TRBD2	TRBV4-3	TRBJ2-7	few	TGCGCCAGCAGCCAAGATTATCTAGCGGGAACCTACGAGCAGTACTTC	CASSQDYLAGTYEQYF
.	TRBV4-1	TRBJ2-5	.	TGCGCCAGCGGTCAGATTGCAACTCGGACGGAGACCCAGTACTTC	CASGQIATRTETQYF
TRBD2	TRBV20-1	TRBJ2-7	.	TGCAGTGTTGGGACTAGCAGGTCATGGGAGCAGTACTTC	CSVGTSRSWEQYF
.	TRBV6-2/TRBV6-3	TRBJ1-2	.	TGTGCCAGCAGTTTACCGAGACAAACGAGCTATGGCTACACCTTC	CASSLPRQTSYGYTF
.	TRBV20-1	TRBJ2-2	many	TGCAGTGCTAGCACGGGGGCTGACACCGGGGAGCTGTTTTTT	CSASTGADTGELFF
.	TRBV6-2/TRBV6-3	TRBJ2-2	.	TGTGCCAGCAGTTATGGGGGGATCGCCGGGGAGCTGTTTTTT	CASSYGGIAGELFF
.	TRBV20-1	TRBJ2-5	.	TGCAGTGCTAGCTCCCTAGAGACCCAGTACTTC	CSASSLETQYF
.	TRBV20-1	TRBJ2-7	few	TGCAGTGCTCCTCGGGGAGTAGACCTCTACGAGCAGTACTTC	CSAPRGVDLYEQYF
.	TRBV7-8	TRBJ2-7	.	TGTGCCAGCAGCCCGGGGAGCGGGTACAGCTCCTACGAGCAGTACTTC	CASSPGSGYSSYEQYF
.	TRBV14	TRBJ2-6	few	TGTGCCAGCAGCCAAGATCTGCGTGAGGCAGGGGCCAACGTCCTGACTTTC	CASSQDLREAGANVLTF
TRBD2	TRBV6-5	TRBJ2-7	once	TGTGCCAGCATGGCGGGAGACTACAATGAGCAGTACTTC	CASMAGDYNEQYF
.	TRBV10-3	TRBJ2-2	.	TGTGCCATCACCCCTAGTACTTCGAACACCGGGGAGCTGTTTTTT	CAITPSTSNTGELFF
.	TRBV27	TRBJ2-1	.	TGTGCCAGCAAAGGCTACGGAAACAATGAGCAGTTCTTC	CASKGYGNNEQFF
TRBD2	TRBV2	TRBJ2-3	many	TGTGCCAGCAGGGAGACTAGCGGGGTGAGCACAGATACGCAGTATTTT	CASRETSGVSTDTQYF
.	TRBV6-6	TRBJ2-1	.	TGTGCCAGCAGCCCTTGGGCCGACCCGACGTCCGAGCAGTTCTTC	CASSPWADPTSEQFF
.	TRBV3-1	TRBJ2-7	.	TGTGCCAGCAGCCTCCGACTGAGAACCTACGAGCAGTACTTC	CASSLRLRTYEQYF
.	TRBV20-1	TRBJ2-1	.	TGCAGTGCTAGGCATATAGCGGTATCCTACAATGAGCAGTTCTTC	CSARHIAVSYNEQFF
.	TRBV4-1	TRBJ1-1	.	TGCGCCAGCAGCCAAGACAGGTTCCCTGAAGCTTTCTTT	CASSQDRFPEAFF
.	TRBV27	TRBJ2-1	.	TGTGCCAGCAGTCCCTTTAGCGCCACCTACAATGAGCAGTTCTTC	CASSPFSATYNEQFF
TRBD1	TRBV11-2	TRBJ1-2	.	TGTGCCAGCAGCTTAGCTCTCAGACAGGGAGCATCTTATGGCTACACCTTC	CASSLALRQGASYGYTF
.	TRBV7-9	TRBJ1-2	.	TGTGCCAGCAGCTTAGCCGAAACCAGCTATGGCTACACCTTC	CASSLAETSYGYTF
.	TRBV18	TRBJ2-1	.	TGTGCCAGCTCCACCGTCGAGGGAAATGAGCAGTTCTTC	CASSTVEGNEQFF
.	TRBV5-1	TRBJ2-3	many	TGTGCCAGCAGCTTAGAGGCAGATACGCAGTATTTT	CASSLEADTQYF
.	TRBV27	TRBJ2-5	.	TGTGCCAGCAGCGAAGAAAACTACAATGAGCAGTACTTC	CASSEENYNEQYF
.	TRBV11-1	TRBJ2-3	few	TGTGCCAGCAGCTCGGACGTCACAGATACGCAGTATTTT	CASSSDVTDTQYF
.	TRBV7-9	TRBJ1-1	.	.	CASSSVGQGISEVFF
.	TRBV3-1	TRBJ2-5	.	TGTGCCAGCAGCCAAGAAGACTGGACCCAAGAGACCCAGTACTTC	CASSQEDWTQETQYF
.	TRBV12-5	TRBJ2-5	few	TGTGCTAGTGGGTGGGCCCCCCAAGAGACCCAGTACTTC	CASGWAPQETQYF
.	TRBV7-2	TRBJ1-2	.	TGTGCCAGCAGCTTAGAAGCCCTAGATGGCTACACCTTC	CASSLEALDGYTF
.	TRBV27	TRBJ2-7	.	TGTGCCAGCGGGGTAAGCTCCTACGAGCAGTACTTC	CASGVSSYEQYF
.	TRBV6-4	TRBJ2-1	few	TGTGCCAGCAGTCAAAACGCCTACAATGAGCAGTTCTTC	CASSQNAYNEQFF
TRBD1	TRBV25-1	TRBJ2-7	few	TGTGCCAGCAGTGAATGGAGGGACAGGGACTACGAGCAGTACTTC	CASSEWRDRDYEQYF
TRBD2	TRBV7-9	TRBJ2-1	.	TGTGCCAGCAGCTCGGACGGACTAGCGGGTAGGGGGTCCTACAATGAGCAGTTCTTC	CASSSDGLAGRGSYNEQFF
.	TRBV13	TRBJ2-3	few	TGTGCCAGCAGCTTACCACCCGGCACAGATACGCAGTATTTT	CASSLPPGTDTQYF
TRBD2	TRBV20-1	TRBJ2-1	.	TGCAGTGCTAGGGGGGCGCGGGGGGCCACCTACAATGAGCAGTTCTTC	CSARGARGATYNEQFF
.	TRBV18	TRBJ2-3	.	TGTGCCAGCTCACCATCCCACCCAGATACGCAGTATTTT	CASSPSHPDTQYF
TRBD2	TRBV12-3/TRBV12-4	TRBJ2-5	.	TGTGCCAGCAGTTTAAGTCAAGCGGGGGTTCCCCAAGAGACCCAGTACTTC	CASSLSQAGVPQETQYF
.	TRBV29-1	TRBJ1-5	.	TGCAGCGTTGTTCCGACCCCCAATCAGCCCCAGCATTTT	CSVVPTPNQPQHF
.	TRBV12-3/TRBV12-4	TRBJ1-4	.	TGTGCCAGCAGTTTGTTCCTAACTAATGAAAAACTGTTTTTT	CASSLFLTNEKLFF
.	TRBV3-1	TRBJ2-3	.	TGTGCCAGCAGCCAAGAGCGGGGCACAGATACGCAGTATTTT	CASSQERGTDTQYF
.	TRBV5-5	TRBJ1-2	few	TGTGCCAGCAGCTTGGATCCGGGTTATGGCTACACCTTC	CASSLDPGYGYTF
TRBD1	TRBV11-2	TRBJ1-1	.	TGTGCCAGCAGCTTAGATCTTCGGGACAGGGTCCTCATGAACACTGAAGCTTTCTTT	CASSLDLRDRVLMNTEAFF
.	TRBV4-2	TRBJ1-2	.	TGTGCCAGCAGCCAAGATACCAGAAACTATGGCTACACCTTC	CASSQDTRNYGYTF
TRBD1	TRBV10-3	TRBJ2-3	.	TGTGCCATCAGTGAGTCCGGGACAGGGGTAGATACGCAGTATTTT	CAISESGTGVDTQYF
.	TRBV6-6	TRBJ1-2	.	TGTGCCAGCAGTTACATAGGAGCCTATGGCTACACCTTC	CASSYIGAYGYTF
.	TRBV7-2	TRBJ1-3	.	TGTGCCAGCAGCTTATTAGGTGGGGGGAACATTGGAAACACCATATATTTT	CASSLLGGGNIGNTIYF
.	TRBV19	TRBJ2-7	.	TGTGCCAGTAGTATTAGTGATTCAGGAGGGACGGACTCCTACGAGCAGTACTTC	CASSISDSGGTDSYEQYF
.	TRBV12-3/TRBV12-4	TRBJ2-2	.	TGTGCCAGCAGTGCTCAGGGGACCGGGGAGCTGTTTTTT	CASSAQGTGELFF
TRBD1	TRBV6-5	TRBJ2-7	.	TGTGCCACCCTCGGGGGCCGACAGGGGGATCCTTATGAGCAGTACTTC	CATLGGRQGDPYEQYF